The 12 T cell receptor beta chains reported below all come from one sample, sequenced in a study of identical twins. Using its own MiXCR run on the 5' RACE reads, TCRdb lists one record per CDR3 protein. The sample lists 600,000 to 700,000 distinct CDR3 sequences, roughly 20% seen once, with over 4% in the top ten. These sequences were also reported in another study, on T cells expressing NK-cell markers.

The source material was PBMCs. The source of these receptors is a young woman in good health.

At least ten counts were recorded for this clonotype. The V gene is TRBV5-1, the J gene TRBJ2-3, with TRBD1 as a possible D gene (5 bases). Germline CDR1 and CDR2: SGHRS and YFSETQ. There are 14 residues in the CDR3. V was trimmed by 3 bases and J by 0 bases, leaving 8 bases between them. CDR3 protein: CASSSPGSTDTQYF. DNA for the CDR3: TGCGCCAGCAGCTCCCCAGGGAGCACAGATACGCAGTATTTT.

The CDR3 DNA reads TGCAGTGCTAGCGGGGGGGCAAAGGCTGAAGCTTTCTTT. It translates to CSASGGAKAEAFF. The J gene is TRBJ1-1, the V gene TRBV20-1, with D possibly matching TRBD1 (6 bases). This CDR3 comprises 13 residues. V was cut by 3 bases and J by 6 bases, with 14 bases left in between. CDR1 DFQATT and CDR2 SNEGSKA come from the germline V gene (reference sequence).

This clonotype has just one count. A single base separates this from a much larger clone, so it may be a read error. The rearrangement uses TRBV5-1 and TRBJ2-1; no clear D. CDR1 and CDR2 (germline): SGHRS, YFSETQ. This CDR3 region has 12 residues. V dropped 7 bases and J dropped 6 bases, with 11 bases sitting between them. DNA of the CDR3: TGCGCCAGCGGAAACAGAGGCAATGAGCAGTTCTTC. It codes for CASGNRGNEQFF.

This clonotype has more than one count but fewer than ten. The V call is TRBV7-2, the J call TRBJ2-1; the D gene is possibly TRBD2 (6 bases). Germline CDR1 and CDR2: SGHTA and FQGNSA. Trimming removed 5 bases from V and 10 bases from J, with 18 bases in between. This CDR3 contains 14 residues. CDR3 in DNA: TGTGCCAGCAGCCGGGACTGGGGGTCGGAAGAGCAGTTCTTC. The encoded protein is CASSRDWGSEEQFF.

CDR3 nucleotide sequence: TGTGCCAGCAGTTTAGGACCAAACCCAGATACGCAGTATTTT. Residues: CASSLGPNPDTQYF. V and J are TRBV12-3 or TRBV12-4 and TRBJ2-3, with D unresolved. This CDR3 region has 14 residues. V was trimmed by 1 base and J by 4 bases, leaving 9 bases between them.

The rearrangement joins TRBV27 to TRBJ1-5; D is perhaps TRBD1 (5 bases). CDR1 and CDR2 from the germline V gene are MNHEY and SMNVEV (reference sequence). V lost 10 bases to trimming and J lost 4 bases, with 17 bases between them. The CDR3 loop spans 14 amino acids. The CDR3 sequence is CATGGVGQNQPQHF. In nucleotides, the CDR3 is TGTGCCACCGGAGGAGTGGGGCAAAATCAGCCCCAGCATTTT.

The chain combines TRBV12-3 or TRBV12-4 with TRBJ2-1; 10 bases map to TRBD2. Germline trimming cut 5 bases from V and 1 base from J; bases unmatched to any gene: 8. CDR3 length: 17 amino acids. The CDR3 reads CASSRTSGQGSYNEQFF. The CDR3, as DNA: TGTGCCAGCAGTCGGACTAGCGGACAAGGATCCTACAATGAGCAGTTCTTC.

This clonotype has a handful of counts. The CDR3 DNA is TGCGCCAGCAGCAACCTGGGGGATAACACTGAAGCTTTCTTT. Protein product: CASSNLGDNTEAFF. The rearrangement links TRBV4-3 to TRBJ1-1; weak D call: TRBD1 (5 bases). The CDR3 loop spans 14 amino acids. Germline V gene lookup returns CDR1 LGHNA and CDR2 YSLEER. Trimming shortened V by 5 bases and J by 2 bases, and 12 bases separated the two germline ends.

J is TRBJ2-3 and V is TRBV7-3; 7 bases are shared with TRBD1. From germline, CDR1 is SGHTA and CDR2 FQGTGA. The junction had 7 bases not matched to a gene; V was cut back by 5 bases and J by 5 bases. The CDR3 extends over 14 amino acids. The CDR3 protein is CASSLQGFRDTQYF. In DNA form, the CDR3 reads TGTGCCAGCAGCCTACAGGGGTTTAGAGATACGCAGTATTTT.

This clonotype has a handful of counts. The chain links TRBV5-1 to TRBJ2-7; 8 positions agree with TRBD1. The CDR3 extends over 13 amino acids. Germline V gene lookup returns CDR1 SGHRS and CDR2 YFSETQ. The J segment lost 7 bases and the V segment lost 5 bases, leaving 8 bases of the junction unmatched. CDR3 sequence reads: CASRGQETREQYF. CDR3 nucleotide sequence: TGCGCCAGCAGGGGACAGGAGACACGGGAGCAGTACTTC.

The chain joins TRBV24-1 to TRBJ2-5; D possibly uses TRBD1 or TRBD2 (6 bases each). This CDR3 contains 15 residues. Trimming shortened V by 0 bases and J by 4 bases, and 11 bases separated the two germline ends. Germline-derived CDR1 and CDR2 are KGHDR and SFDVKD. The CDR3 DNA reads TGTGCCACCAGTGATTTGTCCGGGGGCAGAGAGACCCAGTACTTC. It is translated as CATSDLSGGRETQYF.

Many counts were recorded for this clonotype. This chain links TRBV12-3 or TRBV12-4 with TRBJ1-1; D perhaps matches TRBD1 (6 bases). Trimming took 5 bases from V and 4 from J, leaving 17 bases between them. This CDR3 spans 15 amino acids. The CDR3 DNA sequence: TGTGCCAGCAGTCCCCGGGGGGGCATGGGCACTGAAGCTTTCTTT. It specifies CASSPRGGMGTEAFF.